The T cell receptor (beta chain) under discussion was sequenced for a study of T cell responses to AZD1222 COVID-19 vaccine. This CDR3 is 18 amino acids long. Losses at the gene ends were 2 bases for V and 0 bases for J; bases not matched to a gene: 10. Looked up from germline, CDR1 is SGHTA and CDR2 is FQGNSA. Using immunoSEQ multiplex PCR, the repertoire was profiled, and TCRdb retains in-frame clones only, with some absent. Here the sample spans about 200,000 clones, approximately 94% being singletons. The chain links TRBV7-2 to TRBJ2-1; TRBD2 matches at 7 bases. The source of this sequence is an adult who received the AZD1222 COVID-19 vaccine. The sample here was peripheral blood, taken 28 days after the second AZD1222 dose. The CDR3 region is CASSLKVAGHSSYNEQFF. The CDR3 DNA sequence: TGTGCCAGCAGCTTAAAAGTAGCGGGCCACAGCTCCTACAATGAGCAGTTCTTC.